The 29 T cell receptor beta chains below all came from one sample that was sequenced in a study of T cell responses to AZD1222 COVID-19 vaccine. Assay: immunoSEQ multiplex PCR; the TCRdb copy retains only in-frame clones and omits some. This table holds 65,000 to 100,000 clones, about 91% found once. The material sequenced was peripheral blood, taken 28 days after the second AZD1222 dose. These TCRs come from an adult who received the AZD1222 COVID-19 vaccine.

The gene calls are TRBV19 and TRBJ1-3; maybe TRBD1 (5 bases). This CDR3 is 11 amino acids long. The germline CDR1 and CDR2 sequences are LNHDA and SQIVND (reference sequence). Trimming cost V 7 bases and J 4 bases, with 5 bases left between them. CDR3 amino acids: CASTGGNTIYF. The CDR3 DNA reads TGTGCCAGTACAGGGGGAAACACCATATATTTT. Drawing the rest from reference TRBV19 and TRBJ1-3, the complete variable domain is DGGITQSPKYLFRKEGQNVTLSCEQNLNHDAMYWYRQDPGQGLRLIYYSQIVNDFQKGDIAEGYSVSREKKESFPLTVTSAQKNPTAFYLCASTGGNTIYFGEGSWLTVV.

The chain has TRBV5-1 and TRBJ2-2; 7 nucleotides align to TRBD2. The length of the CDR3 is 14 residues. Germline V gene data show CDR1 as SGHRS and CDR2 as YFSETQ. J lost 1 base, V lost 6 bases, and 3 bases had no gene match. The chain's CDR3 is CASTPSGNTGELFF. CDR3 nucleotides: TGCGCCAGCACCCCTAGCGGGAACACCGGGGAGCTGTTTTTT.

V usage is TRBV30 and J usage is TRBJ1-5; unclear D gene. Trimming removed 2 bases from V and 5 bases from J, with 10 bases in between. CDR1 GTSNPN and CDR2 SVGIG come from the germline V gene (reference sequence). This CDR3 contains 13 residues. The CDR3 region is CAWSLGSDQPQHF. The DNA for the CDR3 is TGTGCCTGGAGTTTGGGGTCCGATCAGCCCCAGCATTTT. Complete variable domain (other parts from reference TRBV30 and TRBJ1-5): SQTIHQWPATLVQPVGSPLSLECTVEGTSNPNLYWYRQAAGRGLQLLFYSVGIGQISSEVPQNLSASRPQDRQFILSSKKLLLSDSGFYLCAWSLGSDQPQHFGDGTRLSIL.

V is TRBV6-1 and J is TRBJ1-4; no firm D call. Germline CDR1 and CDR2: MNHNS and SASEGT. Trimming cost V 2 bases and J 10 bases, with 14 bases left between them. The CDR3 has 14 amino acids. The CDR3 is CASSEQPIRGKLFF. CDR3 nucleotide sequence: TGTGCCAGCAGTGAACAGCCAATCCGAGGAAAACTGTTTTTT.

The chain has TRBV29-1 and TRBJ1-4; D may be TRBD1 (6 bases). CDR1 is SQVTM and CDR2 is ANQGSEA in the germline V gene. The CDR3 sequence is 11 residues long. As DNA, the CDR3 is TGCGCAGGGGCAACTAATGAAAAACTGTTTTTT. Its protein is CAGATNEKLFF.

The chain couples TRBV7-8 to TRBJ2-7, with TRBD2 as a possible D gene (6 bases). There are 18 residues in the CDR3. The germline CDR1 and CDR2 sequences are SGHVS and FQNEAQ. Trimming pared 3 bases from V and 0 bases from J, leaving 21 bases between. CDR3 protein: CASSFSTLRGRSSYEQYF. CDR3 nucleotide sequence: TGTGCCAGCAGCTTTTCGACTTTGCGGGGCCGTAGCTCCTACGAGCAGTACTTC.

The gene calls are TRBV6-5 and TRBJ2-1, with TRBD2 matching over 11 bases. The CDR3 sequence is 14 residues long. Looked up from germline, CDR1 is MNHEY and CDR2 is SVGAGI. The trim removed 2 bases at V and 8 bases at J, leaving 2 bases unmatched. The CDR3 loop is CASSYTSGGHEQFF. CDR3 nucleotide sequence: TGTGCCAGCAGTTACACTAGCGGGGGCCATGAGCAGTTCTTC.

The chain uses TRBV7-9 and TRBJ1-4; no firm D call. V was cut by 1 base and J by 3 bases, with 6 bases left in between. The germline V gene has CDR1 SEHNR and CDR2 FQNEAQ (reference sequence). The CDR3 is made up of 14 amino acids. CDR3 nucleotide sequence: TGTGCCAGCAGCTTAGGACAATCTAATGAAAAACTGTTTTTT. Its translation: CASSLGQSNEKLFF.

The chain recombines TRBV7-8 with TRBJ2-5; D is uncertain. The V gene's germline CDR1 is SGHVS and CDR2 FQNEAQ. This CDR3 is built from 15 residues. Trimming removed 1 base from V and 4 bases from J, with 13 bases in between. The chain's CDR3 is CASSLEGSDGETQYF. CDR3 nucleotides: TGTGCCAGCAGCTTAGAGGGTTCGGACGGAGAGACCCAGTACTTC.

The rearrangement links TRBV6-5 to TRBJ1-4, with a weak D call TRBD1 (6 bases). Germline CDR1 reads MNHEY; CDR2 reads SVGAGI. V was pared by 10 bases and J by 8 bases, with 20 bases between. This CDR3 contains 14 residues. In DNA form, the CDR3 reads TGTGCCATCACCCAGACAGGTGCAAGGGAAAAACTGTTTTTT. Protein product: CAITQTGAREKLFF.

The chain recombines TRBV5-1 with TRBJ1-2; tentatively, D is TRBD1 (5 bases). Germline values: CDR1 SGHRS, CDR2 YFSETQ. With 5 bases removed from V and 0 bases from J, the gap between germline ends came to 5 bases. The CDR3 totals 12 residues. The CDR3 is CASRTANYGYTF. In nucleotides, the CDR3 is TGCGCCAGCAGGACAGCTAACTATGGCTACACCTTC.

The CDR3 protein is CASSTGGYEQYF. The CDR3 coding sequence is TGTGCCAGCAGCACAGGGGGCTACGAGCAGTACTTC. The rearrangement uses TRBV7-2 and TRBJ2-7, with TRBD1 matching over 8 bases. Germline trimming cut 5 bases from V and 3 bases from J; bases unmatched to any gene: 0. This CDR3 has 12 amino acids. Per germline, CDR1 SGHTA and CDR2 FQGNSA. Using reference TRBV7-2 and TRBJ2-7 for the parts outside the CDR3, the full variable domain is GAGVSQSPSNKVTEKGKDVELRCDPISGHTALYWYRQSLGQGLEFLIYFQGNSAPDKSGLPSDRFSAERTGGSVSTLTIQRTQQEDSAVYLCASSTGGYEQYFGPGTRLTVT.

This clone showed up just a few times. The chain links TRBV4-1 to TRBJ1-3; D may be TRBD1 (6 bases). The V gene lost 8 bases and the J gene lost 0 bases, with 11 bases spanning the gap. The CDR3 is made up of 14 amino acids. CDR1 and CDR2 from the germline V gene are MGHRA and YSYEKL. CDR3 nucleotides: TGCGCCAGCGCACAGGGACACTCTGGAAACACCATATATTTT. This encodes CASAQGHSGNTIYF.

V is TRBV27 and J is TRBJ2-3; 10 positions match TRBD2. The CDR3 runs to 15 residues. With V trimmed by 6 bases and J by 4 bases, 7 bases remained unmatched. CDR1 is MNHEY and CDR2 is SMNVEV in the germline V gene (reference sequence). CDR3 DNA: TGTGCCAGCAGCCCAAGCGGGAGGGCCGCAGATACGCAGTATTTT. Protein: CASSPSGRAADTQYF.

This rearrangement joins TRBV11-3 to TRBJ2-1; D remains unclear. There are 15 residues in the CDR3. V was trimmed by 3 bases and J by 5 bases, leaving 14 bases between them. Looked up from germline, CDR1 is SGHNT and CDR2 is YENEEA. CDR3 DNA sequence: TGTGCCAGCAGCTTGGGTATGGCCGGACACAATGAGCAGTTCTTC. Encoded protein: CASSLGMAGHNEQFF.

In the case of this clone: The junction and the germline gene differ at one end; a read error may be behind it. CDR3 coding DNA: TGTGCCAGCAGTGACTCGGACATCCAAGAGACCCAGTACTTC. It translates to CASSDSDIQETQYF. The V call is TRBV6-5, the J call TRBJ2-5, with D possibly being TRBD1 (5 bases). Per germline, CDR1 MNHEY and CDR2 SVGAGI. This CDR3 is built from 14 residues.

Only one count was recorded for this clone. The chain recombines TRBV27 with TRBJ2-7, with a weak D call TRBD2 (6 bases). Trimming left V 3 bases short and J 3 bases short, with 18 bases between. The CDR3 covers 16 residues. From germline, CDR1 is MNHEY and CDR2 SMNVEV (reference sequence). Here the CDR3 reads CASSLAPGLVLYEQYF. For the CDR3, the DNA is TGTGCCAGCAGTTTGGCCCCGGGACTGGTACTCTACGAGCAGTACTTC.

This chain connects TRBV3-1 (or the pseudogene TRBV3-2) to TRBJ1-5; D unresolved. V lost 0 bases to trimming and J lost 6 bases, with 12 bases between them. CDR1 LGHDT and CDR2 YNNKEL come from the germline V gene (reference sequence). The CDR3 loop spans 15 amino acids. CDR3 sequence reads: CASSQETDPGQPQHF. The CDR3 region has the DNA TGTGCCAGCAGCCAAGAGACCGACCCGGGTCAGCCCCAGCATTTT.

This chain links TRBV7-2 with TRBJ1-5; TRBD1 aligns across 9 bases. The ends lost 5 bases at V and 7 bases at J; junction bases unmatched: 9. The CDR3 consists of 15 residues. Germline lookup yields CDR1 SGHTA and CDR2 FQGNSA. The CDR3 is CASSTRTGEGQPQHF. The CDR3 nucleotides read TGTGCCAGCAGCACCCGGACAGGGGAAGGGCAGCCCCAGCATTTT.

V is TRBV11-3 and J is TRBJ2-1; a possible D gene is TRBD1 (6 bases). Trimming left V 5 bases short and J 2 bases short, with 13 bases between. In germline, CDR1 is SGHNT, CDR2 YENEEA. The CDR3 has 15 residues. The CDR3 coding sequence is TGTGCCAGCAGCCGGGGAAGGACAGCCTACAATGAGCAGTTCTTC. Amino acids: CASSRGRTAYNEQFF.

This CDR3 reads CASSSGTPTDTQYF. In DNA form, the CDR3 reads TGTGCCAGCAGCTCCGGGACTCCCACAGATACGCAGTATTTT. The gene calls are TRBV3-1 (or the pseudogene TRBV3-2) and TRBJ2-3; tentative D call: TRBD2 (6 bases). V lost 5 bases and J 2 bases, leaving 11 bases between the germline ends. Germline assignment: CDR1 LGHDT and CDR2 YNNKEL (reference sequence). CDR3 length equals 14 residues.

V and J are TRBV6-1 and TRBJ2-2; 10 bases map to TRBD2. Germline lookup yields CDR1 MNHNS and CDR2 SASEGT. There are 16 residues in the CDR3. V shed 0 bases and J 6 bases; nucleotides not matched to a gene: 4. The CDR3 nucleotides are TGTGCCAGCAGTGAAGCCTCTAGCGGGAGTTCCGGGGAGCTGTTTTTT. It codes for CASSEASSGSSGELFF.

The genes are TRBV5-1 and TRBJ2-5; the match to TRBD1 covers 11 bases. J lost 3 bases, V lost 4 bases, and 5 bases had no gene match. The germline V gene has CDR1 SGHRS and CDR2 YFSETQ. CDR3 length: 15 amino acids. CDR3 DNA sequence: TGCGCCAGCAGCGCCGGGACAGGGGGTGAAGAGACCCAGTACTTC. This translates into CASSAGTGGEETQYF.

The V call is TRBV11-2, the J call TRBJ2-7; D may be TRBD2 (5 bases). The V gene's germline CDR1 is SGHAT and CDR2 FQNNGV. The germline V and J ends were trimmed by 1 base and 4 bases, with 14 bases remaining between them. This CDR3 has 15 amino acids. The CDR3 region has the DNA TGTGCCAGCAGCTTAGGGGTCCGGGATCCGTACGAGCAGTACTTC. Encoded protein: CASSLGVRDPYEQYF.

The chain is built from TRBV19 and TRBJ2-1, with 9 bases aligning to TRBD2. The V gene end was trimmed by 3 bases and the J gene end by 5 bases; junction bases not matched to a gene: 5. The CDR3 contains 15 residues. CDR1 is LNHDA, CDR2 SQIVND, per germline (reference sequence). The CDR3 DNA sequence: TGTGCCAGTAGTATCGTAGTAGCGGGAGACAATGAGCAGTTCTTC. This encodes CASSIVVAGDNEQFF.

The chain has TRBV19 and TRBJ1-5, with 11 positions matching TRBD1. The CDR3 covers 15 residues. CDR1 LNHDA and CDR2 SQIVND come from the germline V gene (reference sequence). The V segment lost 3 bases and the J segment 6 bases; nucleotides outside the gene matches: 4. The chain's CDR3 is CASSIGTGGFQPQHF. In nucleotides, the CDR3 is TGTGCCAGTAGTATTGGGACAGGGGGGTTTCAGCCCCAGCATTTT.

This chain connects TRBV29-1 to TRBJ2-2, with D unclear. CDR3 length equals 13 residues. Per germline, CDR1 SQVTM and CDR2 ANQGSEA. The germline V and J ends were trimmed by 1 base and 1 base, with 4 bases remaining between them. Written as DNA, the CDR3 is TGCAGCGTTGAAGGCCAGAACACCGGGGAGCTGTTTTTT. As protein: CSVEGQNTGELFF.

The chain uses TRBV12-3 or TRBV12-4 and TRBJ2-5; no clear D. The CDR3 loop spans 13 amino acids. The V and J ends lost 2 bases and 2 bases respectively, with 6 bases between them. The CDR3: CASSLIRQETQYF. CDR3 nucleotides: TGTGCCAGCAGTTTAATAAGACAAGAGACCCAGTACTTC.

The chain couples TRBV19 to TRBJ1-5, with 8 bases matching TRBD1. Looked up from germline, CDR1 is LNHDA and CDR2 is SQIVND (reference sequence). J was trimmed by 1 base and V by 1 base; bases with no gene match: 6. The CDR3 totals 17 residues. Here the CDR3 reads CASSIVGGQGSNQPQHF. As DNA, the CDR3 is TGTGCCAGTAGTATAGTGGGAGGACAGGGAAGCAATCAGCCCCAGCATTTT.